A selection of T cell receptor beta chains follows, all from one sample in a study of control samples from healthy donors and cancer patients. Assay: immunoSEQ multiplex PCR; the TCRdb copy retains only in-frame clones and omits some. The sample includes 65,000 to 75,000 clones, 87% of them seen just once. The sample taken for sequencing was blood. Receptors originate from a woman between 45 and 65 years old in good health. Both conserved end residues are part of each CDR3. D genes are given only for firm matches. Not all rows give a size; the values are once, few, many and, for expanded clones, a class.

j_call clone_size v_call d_call cdr3_aa cdr3_nt
TRBJ1-4 . TRBV28 TRBD1 CASMGQLNEKLFF TGTGCCAGCATGGGACAGCTTAATGAAAAACTGTTTTTT
TRBJ2-4 . TRBV7-9 . CASSLEGMAKNIQYF TGTGCCAGCAGCTTAGAGGGGATGGCCAAAAACATTCAGTACTTC
TRBJ1-5 . TRBV7-9 . CASSAGNQPQHF TGTGCCAGCAGCGCTGGCAATCAGCCCCAGCATTTT
TRBJ1-4 once TRBV5-4 . CASSFQQGPFEKLFF TGTGCCAGCAGCTTTCAGCAGGGTCCGTTTGAAAAACTGTTTTTT
TRBJ1-5 . TRBV2 . CASSESVGYYGNQPQHF TGTGCCAGCAGTGAATCAGTGGGATATTACGGCAATCAGCCCCAGCATTTT
TRBJ1-6 . TRBV19 TRBD1 CASSDRQGRNSPLHF TGTGCCAGTAGCGACCGACAGGGGCGAAATTCACCCCTCCACTTT
TRBJ2-2 . TRBV11-2 . CASSLVGLTGELFF TGTGCCAGCAGCTTAGTGGGCCTCACCGGGGAGCTGTTTTTT
TRBJ2-3 . TRBV7-3 . CASSLTAGPTDTQYF TGTGCCAGCAGCTTAACGGCGGGGCCCACAGATACGCAGTATTTT
TRBJ1-4 . TRBV3-1/TRBV3-2 . CASSRAYGNEKLFF TGTGCCAGCAGCCGGGCCTATGGAAATGAAAAACTGTTTTTT
TRBJ1-1 . TRBV6-5 . CASKSGLGEAFF TGTGCCAGCAAGTCCGGGTTGGGTGAAGCTTTCTTT
TRBJ1-1 . TRBV5-4 . CASSPTKRNTEAFF TGTGCCAGCAGCCCGACAAAGCGGAACACTGAAGCTTTCTTT
TRBJ1-4 once TRBV7-6 . CASSLRGTSTNEKLFF TGTGCCAGCAGCTTACGAGGGACCTCGACTAATGAAAAACTGTTTTTT
TRBJ1-3 . TRBV29-1 . CSVEDSFGGAGNTIYF TGCAGCGTTGAAGATTCATTTGGGGGAGCTGGAAACACCATATATTTT
TRBJ2-2 . TRBV9 . CASSVENTGELFF TGTGCCAGCAGCGTCGAGAACACCGGGGAGCTGTTTTTT
TRBJ2-1 . TRBV7-6 . CASSLEGTPSGQFF TGTGCCAGCAGCTTAGAGGGGACCCCAAGTGGGCAGTTCTTC
TRBJ2-7 . TRBV5-8 . CASSLGRGPTYEQYF TGTGCCAGCAGCTTGGGCAGGGGCCCAACCTACGAGCAGTACTTC
TRBJ2-4 . TRBV4-1 . CASSQDRQDLAKNIQYF TGCGCCAGCAGCCAAGATCGGCAGGACCTAGCCAAAAACATTCAGTACTTC
TRBJ2-7 . TRBV5-1 . CASSLNTIVSYEQYF TGCGCCAGCAGCTTAAATACGATCGTTTCCTACGAGCAGTACTTC
TRBJ2-5 . TRBV19 . CASSIGGLVQETQYF TGTGCCAGTAGTATCGGCGGGCTAGTACAAGAGACCCAGTACTTC
TRBJ2-3 . TRBV9 TRBD2 CASSVAPGGNTDTQYF TGTGCCAGCAGCGTAGCTCCGGGGGGAAACACAGATACGCAGTATTTT
TRBJ1-4 . TRBV28 . CASRDRRYNEKLFF TGTGCCAGCAGGGATAGGCGTTACAATGAAAAACTGTTTTTT
TRBJ1-1 . TRBV7-2 . CASSLRTLNTEAFF TGTGCCAGCAGCCTCCGGACCTTGAACACTGAAGCTTTCTTT
TRBJ2-2 . TRBV19 . CASSISGTVGELFF TGTGCCAGTAGTATATCCGGGACGGTCGGGGAGCTGTTTTTT
TRBJ2-1 . TRBV7-3 . CASSLIASSYNEQFF TGTGCCAGCAGCTTAATTGCGAGCTCCTACAATGAGCAGTTCTTC
TRBJ2-7 . TRBV7-9 . CASSYTTHEQYF TGTGCCAGCAGCTACACAACTCACGAGCAGTACTTC
TRBJ1-1 . TRBV20-1 . CSARLNTEAFF TGCAGTGCTAGATTGAACACTGAAGCTTTCTTT
TRBJ1-4 . TRBV10-3 . CAISRGGATNEKLFF TGTGCCATCAGCCGTGGGGGTGCAACTAATGAAAAACTGTTTTTT
TRBJ2-5 . TRBV11-2 TRBD1 CASRGTVLETQYF TGTGCCAGCAGAGGGACAGTTCTCGAGACCCAGTACTTC
TRBJ1-5 . TRBV29-1 . CSVGQGGDQPQHF TGCAGCGTCGGGCAGGGCGGGGATCAGCCCCAGCATTTT
TRBJ2-3 . TRBV6-2/TRBV6-3 TRBD2 CASSSQAGGADTQYF TGTGCCAGCAGTTCCCAAGCGGGAGGGGCAGATACGCAGTATTTT
TRBJ2-3 . TRBV19 . CASSIVLSSTDTQYF TGTGCCAGTAGTATTGTGCTTTCTAGCACAGATACGCAGTATTTT
TRBJ2-7 . TRBV28 TRBD1 CASSPGTETYEQYF TGTGCCAGCAGCCCTGGGACAGAAACCTACGAGCAGTACTTC
TRBJ1-5 . TRBV19 . CASSITGGGNQPQHF TGTGCCAGTAGTATAACCGGGGGAGGCAATCAGCCCCAGCATTTT
TRBJ2-4 . TRBV7-8 . CASSFHIAKNIQYF TGTGCCAGCAGCTTCCATATAGCCAAAAACATTCAGTACTTC
TRBJ1-5 . TRBV28 . CASSLRDIGVQPQHF TGTGCCAGCAGTTTAAGGGACATAGGCGTTCAGCCCCAGCATTTT
TRBJ1-1 . TRBV7-9 . CASSLSKLTEAFF TGTGCCAGCAGCTTAAGCAAGCTCACTGAAGCTTTCTTT
TRBJ2-7 . TRBV7-3 TRBD2 CAVVRGSGGGSNGIHEQYF TGTGCCGTTGTGAGGGGTTCGGGAGGCGGAAGTAATGGGATCCACGAGCAGTACTTC
TRBJ1-6 . TRBV11-2 TRBD1 CASSPLSRGRRSPLHF TGTGCCAGCAGCCCTCTAAGCAGGGGGCGCCGATCACCCCTCCACTTT
TRBJ2-5 . TRBV5-1 . CASSLAGAEETQYF TGCGCCAGCAGCTTGGCAGGGGCCGAAGAGACCCAGTACTTC
TRBJ2-5 . TRBV19 TRBD1 CASSIAGGRGETQYF TGTGCCAGTAGTATCGCAGGGGGCCGGGGAGAGACCCAGTACTTC
TRBJ1-2 . TRBV29-1 . CTAWGGQTGYTF TGCACAGCGTGGGGGGGACAAACGGGCTACACCTTC
TRBJ1-4 . TRBV21-1 . CASSPRRATNEKLFF TGTGCCAGCAGCCCCCGGAGGGCTACTAATGAAAAACTGTTTTTT
TRBJ2-1 . TRBV13 TRBD2 CASSLRGLAGDHFSYNEQFF TGTGCCAGCAGCTTGCGGGGACTAGCGGGAGATCATTTTTCCTACAATGAGCAGTTCTTC
TRBJ2-5 . TRBV20-1 . CSAQLIETQYF TGCAGTGCTCAATTGATAGAGACCCAGTACTTC
TRBJ1-2 few TRBV28 . CASSLGVEWGYTF TGTGCCAGCAGTTTAGGGGTGGAATGGGGCTACACCTTC
TRBJ1-1 few TRBV2 TRBD1 CARRAGTGVGEAFF TGTGCAAGGCGGGCCGGGACAGGGGTCGGTGAAGCTTTCTTT
TRBJ2-1 . TRBV19 . CASKEGMDEQFF TGTGCCAGTAAGGAGGGGATGGATGAGCAGTTCTTC
TRBJ2-1 . TRBV7-9 TRBD2 CASSATSGSSYNEQFF TGTGCCAGCAGCGCAACTAGCGGCTCCTCCTACAATGAGCAGTTCTTC
TRBJ2-5 . TRBV10-3 TRBD1 CAISLGQGQGETQYF TGTGCCATCAGCCTTGGACAGGGTCAAGGAGAGACCCAGTACTTC
TRBJ1-6 . TRBV7-9 TRBD1 CASSLRQGSRGTLHF TGTGCCAGCAGCCTAAGACAGGGTTCGAGAGGCACCCTCCACTTT
TRBJ2-7 . TRBV29-1 TRBD2 CSALAGFSYEQYF TGCAGCGCATTAGCGGGCTTTTCCTACGAGCAGTACTTC
TRBJ2-7 . TRBV9 . CASSVEGGGLYEQYF TGTGCCAGCAGCGTAGAGGGAGGTGGACTCTACGAGCAGTACTTC
TRBJ1-2 . TRBV30 . CAWKTEANYGYTF TGTGCCTGGAAAACAGAGGCTAACTATGGCTACACCTTC
TRBJ2-7 . TRBV5-4 . CASSRGPIVYEQYF TGTGCCAGCAGCCGCGGACCCATCGTCTACGAGCAGTACTTC